This note documents a single TCR beta chain sequence. The antigen remains undetermined. These data come from a study of blood T cells in healthy people across ages. For the study at large: Template switching recovered approximately one barcoded beta molecule for every two T cells. Study outcomes and limitations: Diversity figures based on one million T cells were deemed too low.

A minimum of 6 micrograms of total RNA was extracted per sample. A sample-barcoded 5' primer and a J-beta primer mix were used in a second PCR of roughly 6 to 12 cycles. TCRdb reprocessed the 5' RACE reads with MiXCR, giving one entry per CDR3 protein. The sample has approximately 1,000,000 distinct CDR3 sequences, more than 30% seen once; the top ten hold over 10%. Trimming pared 6 bases from V and 5 bases from J, leaving 19 bases between. The CDR3 has 15 amino acids. The germline V gene has CDR1 SGHTA and CDR2 FQGNSA. This chain joins TRBV7-2 and TRBJ2-5, with D perhaps given as TRBD1 or TRBD2 (5 bases each). The specimen sequenced was blood. This TCR came from a man younger than 35 in good health. CDR3: CASRLGSLGQETQYF. The CDR3 DNA reads TGTGCCAGCAGACTAGGCAGCTTGGGGCAGGAGACCCAGTACTTC.